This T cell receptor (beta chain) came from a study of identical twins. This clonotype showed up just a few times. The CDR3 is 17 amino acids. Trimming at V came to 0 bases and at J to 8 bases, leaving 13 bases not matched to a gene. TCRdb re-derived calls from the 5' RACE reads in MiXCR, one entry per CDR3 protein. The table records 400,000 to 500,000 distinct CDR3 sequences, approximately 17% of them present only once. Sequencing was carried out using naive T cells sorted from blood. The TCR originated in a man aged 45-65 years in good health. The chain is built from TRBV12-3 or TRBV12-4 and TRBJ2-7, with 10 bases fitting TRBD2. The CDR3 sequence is CASSLALAGELRRKQYF. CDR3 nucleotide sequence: TGTGCCAGCAGTTTAGCGCTAGCGGGGGAATTACGTCGCAAGCAGTACTTC.